Listed below are T cell receptor beta chains from one sample, sequenced in a study of cytomegalovirus exposure and HLA in healthy donors. TCRdb's copy holds only in-frame clones and misses some; the assay was immunoSEQ multiplex PCR. The sample records about 220,000 clones, around nine tenths being singletons. Source material: PBMCs. Every receptor here comes from a young man in good health and CMV-seronegative. Each CDR3 is given with its conserved first and last residue. D genes are given only for firm matches. Some rows have no size entry. The others give once, few or many, or a class for an expanded clone.

clone_size	j_call	d_call	v_call	cdr3_nt	cdr3_aa
once	TRBJ1-2	.	TRBV7-2	TGTGCCAGCAGCCCCTCCGGGGGTGGCTACACCTTC	CASSPSGGGYTF
.	TRBJ1-2	.	TRBV15	TGTGCCACCAGCAGAGATCACGCAGGGACTAACTATGGCTACACCTTC	CATSRDHAGTNYGYTF
.	TRBJ2-1	.	TRBV5-5	TGTGCCAGCAGCCTTGTACAGGGTAATCAGTTCTTC	CASSLVQGNQFF
.	TRBJ1-5	.	TRBV2	TGTGCCAGCAGAGAGGGGGATTTGCCCCAGCATTTT	CASREGDLPQHF
.	TRBJ1-6	TRBD1	TRBV5-1	TGCGCCAGCAGCTTGCAGGGGGGATCACCCCTCCACTTT	CASSLQGGSPLHF
.	TRBJ1-1	TRBD1	TRBV28	TGTGCCAGCACCTCCAACAGGGGATTGAACACTGAAGCTTTCTTT	CASTSNRGLNTEAFF
.	TRBJ2-3	TRBD2	TRBV7-2	TGTGCCAGCAGCCACCAGAATGGGGAGGGACATACGCAGTATTTT	CASSHQNGEGHTQYF
.	TRBJ2-1	.	TRBV27	TGTGCCAGCAGTTTAGGGGCAGGGCACTACAATGAGCAGTTCTTC	CASSLGAGHYNEQFF
.	TRBJ1-4	TRBD1	TRBV6-1	TGTGCCAGCAGTGGTTACAGGGGTAACGAAAAACTGTTTTTT	CASSGYRGNEKLFF
.	TRBJ2-5	TRBD1	TRBV6-4	TGTGCCAGCAGCGGACAGGTCGAAGAGACCCAGTACTTC	CASSGQVEETQYF
.	TRBJ2-7	TRBD2	TRBV7-2	TGTGCCAGCAGCTTAGTTTCTAGCGGGAGAGGGGCAGACGAGCAGTACTTC	CASSLVSSGRGADEQYF
.	TRBJ1-4	.	TRBV12-5	TGTGCTAGTGGTTCATTAGTTGAAAAACTGTTTTTT	CASGSLVEKLFF
once	TRBJ2-7	.	TRBV5-6	TGTGCCAGCAGCCAGGGTCTAGGAGACGAGCAGTACTTC	CASSQGLGDEQYF
.	TRBJ2-3	TRBD1	TRBV11-2	TGTGCCAGCAGCCCCAGGACAGGAGGCACAGATACGCAGTATTTT	CASSPRTGGTDTQYF
.	TRBJ1-3	TRBD1	TRBV5-1	TGCGCCAGCAGCTGGGGGACAGGGAGCTCTGGAAACACCATATATTTT	CASSWGTGSSGNTIYF
.	TRBJ2-1	.	TRBV2	TGTGCCAGCAGCGACGACTGGTCCGAGCAGTTCTTC	CASSDDWSEQFF
.	TRBJ1-1	.	TRBV5-1	TGCGCCAGCAGCTCGGGGATGTCTTGGGGTTACATGAACACTGAAGCTTTCTTT	CASSSGMSWGYMNTEAFF
.	TRBJ2-7	TRBD2	TRBV2	TGTGCCAGCAGTGAGGGCGGGGGTTTCTCCTACGAGCAGTACTTC	CASSEGGGFSYEQYF
.	TRBJ2-1	.	TRBV29-1	TGCAGCGTTGATAATGCAGGGGACATCTCCTACAATGAGCAGTTCTTC	CSVDNAGDISYNEQFF
.	TRBJ1-5	.	TRBV4-1	TGCGCCAGCAGCCAAATACTGGACAGCTCCAATCAGCCCCAGCATTTT	CASSQILDSSNQPQHF
once	TRBJ2-5	.	TRBV5-1	TGCGCCAGCAGCTTATCTATGTTCCAAGAGACCCAGTACTTC	CASSLSMFQETQYF
.	TRBJ2-3	.	TRBV9	TGTGCCAGCAGCGCCTATTCCCCCACAGATACGCAGTATTTT	CASSAYSPTDTQYF
.	TRBJ1-1	.	TRBV27	TGTGCCACCCAACTTGGGGGGGGCACTGAAGCTTTCTTT	CATQLGGGTEAFF
once	TRBJ1-1	.	TRBV30	TGTGCCTGGAGTGTACGGGTCACTGAAGCTTTCTTT	CAWSVRVTEAFF
.	TRBJ2-7	.	TRBV5-8	TGTGCCAGCAGCTTGAGGCCCATGGCGGGATCTTACGAGCAGTACTTC	CASSLRPMAGSYEQYF
.	TRBJ2-1	.	TRBV4-1	TGCGCCAGCAGCCAAGGGTCGGGAAACGAGTTCTTC	CASSQGSGNEFF
few	TRBJ2-3	.	TRBV7-2	TGTGCCAGCAGCTTAGTAGACTCCGGTACGCAGTATTTT	CASSLVDSGTQYF
.	TRBJ2-5	TRBD1	TRBV5-1	TGCGCCAGCAGCCAAGGACAGGGGAGTTCTATAGGGGAGACCCAGTACTTC	CASSQGQGSSIGETQYF
.	TRBJ2-7	TRBD2	TRBV14	TGTGCCAGCAGCCAAGATCGGCTAGCGGGGGGGACCTACGAGCAGTACTTC	CASSQDRLAGGTYEQYF
.	TRBJ1-1	.	TRBV14	TGTGCCAGCAGCAGGGACTTAACCACTGAAGCTTTCTTT	CASSRDLTTEAFF
.	TRBJ2-1	TRBD1	TRBV7-2	TGTGCCAGCAGCTGGGACAGGGATGTTAGTAATGAGCAGTTCTTC	CASSWDRDVSNEQFF
once	TRBJ2-7	.	TRBV5-1	TGCGCCAGCAGCTTTGCGAACGAGCAGTACTTC	CASSFANEQYF
.	TRBJ2-1	.	TRBV5-4	TGTGCCAGCAGCACCTCCCGGGGGGCGAGTGAGCAGTTCTTC	CASSTSRGASEQFF
.	TRBJ2-5	.	TRBV6-5	TGTGCCAGCAGTTACACCCAACAGGGCGTCTATGAGACCCAGTACTTC	CASSYTQQGVYETQYF
once	TRBJ2-7	TRBD2	TRBV15	TGTGCCACCAGCAGGGGGGGGAGAACCTACGAGCAGTACTTC	CATSRGGRTYEQYF
.	TRBJ1-6	TRBD1	TRBV27	TGTGCCAGCAGTTTATCGACAGGGGGGGAGAATTCACCCCTCCACTTT	CASSLSTGGENSPLHF
.	TRBJ2-5	.	TRBV7-9	TGTGCCAGCTGCGATCTAACGGGTTTCCAAGAGACCCAGTACTTC	CASCDLTGFQETQYF
.	TRBJ2-3	TRBD2	TRBV12-5	TGTGCTAGTTACCTACCGGGGACTAGCGGGGGATTCGCAGATACGCAGTATTTT	CASYLPGTSGGFADTQYF
.	TRBJ1-5	.	TRBV7-9	TGTGCCAGCAGCGCCGGGTCGGCGGCCCGGGATGTAGTAGCCCAGCATTTT	CASSAGSAARDVVAQHF
.	TRBJ2-2	.	TRBV30	TGTGCCTGGAGGTCGGGCCTACAGGACGCCGGGGAGCTGTTTTTT	CAWRSGLQDAGELFF
.	TRBJ2-5	.	TRBV7-2	TGTGCCAGCAGCTTGTTCCGGGAGACCCAGTACTTC	CASSLFRETQYF
.	TRBJ1-5	.	TRBV7-9	TGTGCCAGCAGCTTATTCGATCAGCCCCAGCATTTT	CASSLFDQPQHF
.	TRBJ2-3	TRBD1	TRBV7-2	TGTGCCAGCAGCTTACCCCGTCAGGGGGCAGATACGCAGTATTTT	CASSLPRQGADTQYF
.	TRBJ2-1	.	TRBV27	TGTGCCAGCAGTTTTCGGGAGCCTGGCAATGAGCAGTTCTTC	CASSFREPGNEQFF
.	TRBJ2-7	.	TRBV10-1	TGCGCCAGCAGTGAGGGGCTAGCGACCTACGAGCAGTACTTC	CASSEGLATYEQYF
once	TRBJ2-1	.	TRBV11-2	TGTGCCAGCAGCTTAGATAGAATCAATGAGCAGTTCTTC	CASSLDRINEQFF
few	TRBJ1-2	.	TRBV7-2	TGTGCCAGCAGCTCCGAGACGGGGGGATATGGCTACACCTTC	CASSSETGGYGYTF